The next 20 T cell receptor beta chains were all read from a single sample in a study of OX40 agonist ivuxolimab in advanced cancers. This table comes from immunoSEQ multiplex PCR, and its TCRdb copy is limited to in-frame clones, with some not included. The repertoire holds around 15,000 clones, with 77% as singletons. The source material was CD4+ or CD8+ T cells sorted from blood, sampled in a trial of the OX40 agonist ivuxolimab. The receptors come from an adult with an advanced solid tumor such as melanoma, head and neck, liver or kidney cancer.

V usage is TRBV10-3 and J usage is TRBJ2-1; 7 nucleotides agree with TRBD2. This CDR3 has 17 residues. Germline V lookup: CDR1 ENHRY, CDR2 SYGVKD. V was pared by 3 bases and J by 8 bases, with 16 bases of the junction left unmatched. CDR3 region: CAISDIGTTSGLYEQFF. Here the CDR3 DNA reads TGTGCCATCAGTGATATAGGGACTACCAGCGGTCTCTATGAGCAGTTCTTC.

The V and J genes are TRBV7-9 and TRBJ2-2; 8 bases agree with TRBD2. Germline V lookup: CDR1 SEHNR, CDR2 FQNEAQ (reference sequence). V trimming: 5 bases; J trimming: 4 bases; junction bases outside the gene matches: 18. The CDR3 contains 19 residues. CDR3 loop: CASSPPRGAGAEGTGELFF. CDR3 in DNA: TGTGCCAGCAGCCCCCCACGTGGAGCGGGAGCGGAGGGCACCGGGGAGCTGTTTTTT. The variable domain in full, with the rest retrieved from reference TRBV7-9 and TRBJ2-2, is DTGVSQNPRHKITKRGQNVTFRCDPISEHNRLYWYRQTLGQGPEFLTYFQNEAQLEKSRLLSDRFSAERPKGSFSTLEIQRTEQGDSAMYLCASSPPRGAGAEGTGELFFGEGSRLTVL.

The rearrangement joins TRBV5-4 to TRBJ1-2; D possibly corresponds to TRBD1 (6 bases). Trimming took 2 bases from V and 7 from J, leaving 12 bases between them. CDR1 and CDR2 from the germline V gene are SGHNT and YYREEE (reference sequence). The CDR3 consists of 13 residues. The CDR3 reads CASSFGGSPGYTF. In DNA form, the CDR3 reads TGTGCCAGCAGCTTTGGGGGCTCCCCTGGCTACACCTTC.

The chain couples TRBV11-3 to TRBJ2-1, with 7 bases matching TRBD2. Germline trimming cut 5 bases from V and 8 bases from J; bases unmatched to any gene: 9. The CDR3 is 14 amino acids. Germline CDR1 SGHNT, CDR2 YENEEA. The CDR3 loop is CASSPTSGGHEQFF. CDR3 bases: TGTGCCAGCAGCCCAACATCGGGAGGACATGAGCAGTTCTTC.

This rearrangement joins TRBV25-1 to TRBJ2-1; a weak D match, TRBD1 (5 bases). This CDR3 comprises 12 residues. V was cut by 1 base and J by 12 bases, with 10 bases left in between. Germline assignment: CDR1 MGHDK and CDR2 SYGVNS. The CDR3 region has the DNA TGTGCCAGCAGTGAATGGGGCCTAGGGCAGTTCTTC. Residues: CASSEWGLGQFF.

A word on this clone: Sequence at one end of the junction differs from germline and may be a read error. The CDR3 sequence: CASSLTGPYNEQFF. The CDR3 DNA follows: TGTGCCAGCAGCCTAACAGGTCCCTACAATGAGCAGTTCTTC. This chain uses TRBV7-3 with TRBJ2-1; possible D gene TRBD1, 5 bases. CDR3 length: 14 amino acids. CDR1 and CDR2 (germline): SGHTA, FQGTGA.

V usage is TRBV7-9 and J usage is TRBJ1-2; TRBD1 agrees at 8 bases. Germline V gene lookup returns CDR1 SEHNR and CDR2 FQNEAQ (reference sequence). After removal of 5 bases from V and 7 bases from J, the junction contained 6 bases not matched to a gene. This CDR3 comprises 13 residues. The CDR3 nucleotides read TGTGCCAGCAGCCCGGACAGGGAGAGTGGCTACACCTTC. Translation: CASSPDRESGYTF.

On this clone: A junction boundary mismatches the germline segment, possibly from a read error. The chain uses TRBV4-1 and TRBJ2-7, with 9 bases identical to TRBD1. Germline V gene lookup returns CDR1 MGHRA and CDR2 YSYEKL. The CDR3 sequence is 15 residues long. The CDR3 spells CASSQARTGEYEQYF. CDR3 coding DNA: TGCGCCAGCAGTCAAGCCCGGACAGGGGAGTACGAGCAGTACTTC.

The chain has TRBV9 and TRBJ2-1; no clear D gene. The CDR3 spans 11 residues. The germline V gene encodes CDR1 SGDLS and CDR2 YYNGEE. Trimming removed 3 bases from V and 9 bases from J, with 7 bases in between. CDR3 sequence (DNA): TGTGCCAGCAGCGAGGGTGGTGAGCAGTTCTTC. It codes for CASSEGGEQFF.

This clone was counted only a few times. The genes are TRBV19 and TRBJ2-7; 7 bases fit TRBD1. The CDR3 sequence is 15 residues long. The ends lost 5 bases at V and 0 bases at J; junction bases unmatched: 7. Germline V gene sequence: CDR1 LNHDA, CDR2 SQIVND (reference sequence). Written as DNA, the CDR3 is TGTGCCAGTAGTCCCCGGGACAGTAGCTCCTACGAGCAGTACTTC. Protein product: CASSPRDSSSYEQYF.

This clone was detected only a few times. The chain combines TRBV19 with TRBJ1-5, with D unresolved. This CDR3 spans 15 amino acids. The germline V and J ends were trimmed by 5 bases and 7 bases, with 18 bases remaining between them. Germline lookup yields CDR1 LNHDA and CDR2 SQIVND (reference sequence). CDR3 sequence: CASSVGLLGGQPQHF. The CDR3 DNA is TGTGCCAGTAGTGTCGGGTTGCTCGGCGGACAGCCCCAGCATTTT.

By share, this clone counts as medium-sized (0.01 to 0.1%). The rearrangement links TRBV28 to TRBJ2-3; D not resolved. The germline V and J ends were trimmed by 11 bases and 1 base, with 13 bases remaining between them. Germline CDR1 and CDR2: MDHEN and SYDVKM. The CDR3 has 13 amino acids. The CDR3 protein is CAARLPGTDTQYF. Written as DNA, the CDR3 is TGTGCCGCTCGGCTCCCTGGCACAGATACGCAGTATTTT.

The chain recombines TRBV19 with TRBJ2-5; 9 nucleotides align to TRBD1. The CDR3 covers 16 residues. V was pared by 3 bases and J by 5 bases, with 10 bases of the junction left unmatched. Germline CDR1 is LNHDA and CDR2 is SQIVND (reference sequence). CDR3 protein: CASSIGDRGWVETQYF. The DNA of the CDR3 is TGTGCCAGTAGTATCGGAGACAGGGGGTGGGTCGAGACCCAGTACTTC.

The V gene is TRBV5-4, the J gene TRBJ2-3; TRBD2 might be the D (6 bases). This CDR3 region has 15 residues. With 0 bases removed from V and 2 bases from J, the gap between germline ends came to 10 bases. The V gene's germline CDR1 is SGHNT and CDR2 YYREEE (reference sequence). As DNA, the CDR3 is TGTGCCAGCAGCTTGGTAGCGGAAGACACAGATACGCAGTATTTT. This translates into CASSLVAEDTDTQYF.

This clone rates as large. The rearrangement joins TRBV29-1 to TRBJ1-2; the D is unclear. Germline V gene data show CDR1 as SQVTM and CDR2 as ANQGSEA. The length of the CDR3 is 11 residues. Trimming pared 7 bases from V and 8 bases from J, leaving 14 bases between. CDR3 DNA: TGCAGCGCCAGGCAAGGGCCCGGCTACACCTTC. Its translation is CSARQGPGYTF.

The rearrangement uses TRBV14 and TRBJ1-1; possible D gene TRBD1, 6 bases. Trimming shortened V by 2 bases and J by 3 bases, and 7 bases separated the two germline ends. The CDR3 sequence is 13 residues long. Per germline, CDR1 SGHDN and CDR2 FVKESK. The DNA for the CDR3 is TGTGCCAGCAGCCAATCAGGGGACACTGAAGCTTTCTTT. This translates into CASSQSGDTEAFF.

The J gene is TRBJ2-1, the V gene TRBV29-1; tentatively, D is TRBD1 or TRBD2 (5 bases each). This CDR3 contains 14 residues. The V and J ends lost 7 bases and 5 bases respectively, with 18 bases between them. CDR1 is SQVTM and CDR2 is ANQGSEA in the germline V gene. The CDR3 nucleotides read TGCAGCGCTCCAGGGAGCCCACAAAACAATGAGCAGTTCTTC. This codes for CSAPGSPQNNEQFF.

The chain uses TRBV7-9 and TRBJ1-1; 8 bases fit TRBD1. Trimming at V came to 2 bases and at J to 5 bases, leaving 10 bases not matched to a gene. The CDR3 consists of 16 residues. Germline V gene sequence: CDR1 SEHNR, CDR2 FQNEAQ (reference sequence). CDR3 sequence: CASSLLAGQGGTEAFF. CDR3 nucleotide sequence: TGTGCCAGCAGCTTATTAGCTGGACAGGGTGGAACTGAAGCTTTCTTT.

By proportion, this clone is medium-sized. The chain combines TRBV5-1 with TRBJ2-7; D is perhaps TRBD1 (5 bases). Trimming took off 4 bases at V and 2 bases at J, with 16 bases between the two ends. This CDR3 region has 15 residues. CDR1 and CDR2 (germline): SGHRS, YFSETQ. Written as DNA, the CDR3 is TGCGCCAGCAGCGAAGGGGAACTCCGCCCCTACGAGCAGTACTTC. This encodes CASSEGELRPYEQYF.

This rearrangement joins TRBV2 to TRBJ1-4, with a weak D call TRBD1 (5 bases). Per the germline V gene, CDR1 is SNHLY and CDR2 is FYNNEI. The CDR3 totals 14 residues. With 6 bases removed from V and 7 bases from J, the gap between germline ends came to 15 bases. As DNA, the CDR3 is TGTGCCAGCAGCGCGGGACCCCCGGGTGAAAAACTGTTTTTT. This codes for CASSAGPPGEKLFF. Full variable domain (outside the CDR3, taken from reference TRBV2 and TRBJ1-4): EPEVTQTPSHQVTQMGQEVILRCVPISNHLYFYWYRQILGQKVEFLVSFYNNEISEKSEIFDDQFSVERPDGSNFTLKIRSTKLEDSAMYFCASSAGPPGEKLFFGSGTQLSVL.